This entry features one TCR beta chain sequence. Libraries were prepared by immunoSEQ multiplex PCR; TCRdb keeps only in-frame clonotypes and omits some of them. Of fewer than 65,000 clones in the sample, roughly 91% were seen once. V lost 6 bases, J lost 7 bases, and 12 bases lay in between. The germline gives CDR1 MNHNY, CDR2 SVGAGI (reference sequence). The CDR3 contains 12 residues. This sample is part of a study of T cell changes during pregnancy in multiple sclerosis. This receptor was identified in a female donor in good health, enrolled as a control in a pregnancy study. The V gene is TRBV6-6, the J gene TRBJ1-1; D gene uncertain. The sample in question was peripheral blood, obtained in the third trimester of pregnancy. Here the CDR3 reads CASSPDGGEAFF. The CDR3 coding sequence is TGTGCCAGCAGCCCAGACGGAGGTGAAGCTTTCTTT.